The clone carrying this T cell receptor (beta chain) was recorded once. Germline values: CDR1 SQVTM, CDR2 ANQGSEA. The CDR3 runs to 13 residues. V shed 7 bases, J shed 7 bases, and the junction held 13 bases outside the gene matches. Original processing methods: The authors estimated nucleated cell counts from reference gene primer amplification. Sequencing was performed with immunoSEQ multiplex PCR; in TCRdb, only in-frame clones are kept and a portion is missing. V and J calls and clone size come straight from that table; D and trimming were deduced from the DNA. Of under 250,000 clones in the sample, more than 65% were seen once. The data originate from a study of blood T cell repertoires in COVID-19. Study in general: Sites in the United States, Italy and Spain provided acute and convalescent COVID-19 samples.

The chain is built from TRBV29-1 and TRBJ2-7; 7 nucleotides line up with TRBD2. The specimen was peripheral blood. The sequence was obtained from a woman aged 25-40 years who had recovered from COVID-19. CDR3 amino acids: CSAYDLGGGEQYF. The CDR3 nucleotides are TGCAGCGCCTACGATCTAGGCGGGGGAGAGCAGTACTTC.